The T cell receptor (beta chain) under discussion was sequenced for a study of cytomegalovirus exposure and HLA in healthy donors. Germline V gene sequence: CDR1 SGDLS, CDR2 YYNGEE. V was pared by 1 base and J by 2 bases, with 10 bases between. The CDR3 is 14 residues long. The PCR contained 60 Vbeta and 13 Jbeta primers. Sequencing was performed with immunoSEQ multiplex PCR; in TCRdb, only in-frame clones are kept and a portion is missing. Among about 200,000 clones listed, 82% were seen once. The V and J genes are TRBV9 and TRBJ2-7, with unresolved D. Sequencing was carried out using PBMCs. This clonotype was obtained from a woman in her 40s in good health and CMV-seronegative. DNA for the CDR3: TGTGCCAGCAGCGTAACAGCCAAAGCCTACGAGCAGTACTTC. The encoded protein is CASSVTAKAYEQYF. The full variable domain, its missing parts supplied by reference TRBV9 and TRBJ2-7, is DSGVTQTPKHLITATGQRVTLRCSPRSGDLSVYWYQQSLDQGLQFLIQYYNGEERAKGNILERFSAQQFPDLHSELNLSSLELGDSALYFCASSVTAKAYEQYFGPGTRLTVT.